What follows are 25 T cell receptor beta chains derived from one specimen sequenced in a study of human T cells and chemical hapten exposure. One entry per CDR3 protein, called by TCRdb with MiXCR from the RACE reads. The profile shows approximately 100,000 distinct CDR3 sequences, 9.5% to 15% of them singletons. Time point in this sample: pre-sensitization, week 0. Indicated treatment: therapeutic diphenylcyclopropenone sensitization with weekly scalp DPC. The specimen comprised whole blood, sampled in connection with sensitization to the hapten diphenylcyclopropenone (DPC). The receptors stem from a woman aged 45-65 years with alopecia areata. Some clones in this sample may be carry-over from other donors' samples.

This clonotype has a handful of counts. This chain links TRBV10-3 with TRBJ1-5, with a possible D match to TRBD1 (5 bases). Germline CDR1 ENHRY, CDR2 SYGVKD. Trimming removed 1 base from V and 1 base from J, with 11 bases in between. The CDR3 contains 16 residues. CDR3: CAISEFGGTSNQPQHF. The CDR3 nucleotides are TGTGCCATCAGTGAGTTTGGCGGGACCAGCAATCAGCCCCAGCATTTT.

This clonotype was recorded only once. Germline and junction disagree at one end, which may indicate a read error. This chain uses TRBV5-1 with TRBJ1-2, with D unclear. The CDR3 has 16 amino acids. CDR1 is SGHRS and CDR2 is YFSETQ in the germline V gene. The chain's CDR3 is CASSLAPSAANYGYIF. In DNA, the CDR3 is TGCGCCAGCAGCTTGGCCCCCTCGGCAGCTAACTATGGCTACATCTTC.

This clonotype was detected only a few times. The chain has TRBV4-3 and TRBJ2-2, with D hard to call. This CDR3 has 14 amino acids. Germline values: CDR1 LGHNA, CDR2 YSLEER. V gave up 6 bases and J gave up 1 base, with 9 bases separating them. DNA for the CDR3: TGCGCCAGCAGAAACTCAGGGAACACCGGGGAGCTGTTTTTT. It is translated as CASRNSGNTGELFF.

On this clonotype itself: Germline is not matched at one junction end, which may reflect a read error. The gene calls are TRBV6-5 and TRBJ2-7, with D perhaps matching TRBD2 (5 bases). CDR1 and CDR2 from the germline V gene are MNHEY and SVGAGI. The CDR3 length is 13 residues. The CDR3 nucleotides read TGTGCCAGCAGCCGGACCACTAGTTACGAGCGGTACTTC. Protein: CASSRTTSYERYF.

This clonotype was detected ten times or more. The J gene is TRBJ1-5, the V gene TRBV28; D is undetermined. The V and J ends lost 4 bases and 1 base respectively, with 14 bases between them. Germline V gives CDR1 MDHEN, CDR2 SYDVKM. The length of the CDR3 is 16 residues. CDR3 region: CASSYRTLGSNQPQHF. In DNA form, the CDR3 reads TGTGCCAGCAGTTATCGGACCCTTGGAAGCAATCAGCCCCAGCATTTT.

This chain uses TRBV6-4 with TRBJ1-1; no definite D call. CDR1 is MRHNA, CDR2 SNTAGT, per germline. V gave up 0 bases and J gave up 9 bases, with 14 bases separating them. The CDR3 is made up of 14 amino acids. The CDR3 here is CASSDSYNESQAFF. In DNA form, the CDR3 reads TGTGCCAGCAGTGACTCGTATAATGAATCCCAAGCTTTCTTT.

This clonotype was counted many times. This chain links TRBV14 with TRBJ2-5, with a weak D call TRBD1 (5 bases). V lost 4 bases and J 5 bases, leaving 11 bases between the germline ends. The germline gives CDR1 SGHDN, CDR2 FVKESK. The CDR3 spans 13 residues. The DNA of the CDR3 is TGTGCCAGCAGCCCACAGGCCCTGGAGACCCAGTACTTC. It translates to CASSPQALETQYF.

The chain links TRBV21-1 to TRBJ2-2. TRBV21-1 is a documented pseudogene. This CDR3 spans 11 amino acids. Here the CDR3 reads CAFPNTGELFF. The CDR3 DNA is TGTGCATTTCCGAACACCGGGGAGCTGTTTTTT.

This clonotype came up a few times. The V and J genes are TRBV4-3 and TRBJ1-6; a weak D match, TRBD1 (5 bases). Germline V CDR1 and CDR2: LGHNA, YSLEER. The CDR3 length is 12 residues. V lost 10 bases to trimming and J lost 10 bases, with 14 bases between them. The DNA of the CDR3 is TGCGCCAAACAGGTTCACCTCTCACCCCTCCACTTT. The encoded protein is CAKQVHLSPLHF.

This clonotype was counted a few times. The V and J genes are TRBV6-6 and TRBJ2-6; D may be TRBD1 (6 bases). With 0 bases removed from V and 0 bases from J, the gap between germline ends came to 12 bases. The length of the CDR3 is 18 residues. The germline gives CDR1 MNHNY, CDR2 SVGAGI (reference sequence). In DNA, the CDR3 is TGTGCCAGCAGTTACTCCGGGACAAGGAGCTCTGGGGCCAACGTCCTGACTTTC. It is translated as CASSYSGTRSSGANVLTF.

In its sample, this clonotype was seen a few times. J is TRBJ1-1 and V is TRBV18; 9 nucleotides match TRBD1. Trimming removed 3 bases from V and 6 bases from J; junction bases left unmatched: 14. Germline V gene data show CDR1 as KGHSH and CDR2 as LQKENI. This CDR3 has 17 residues. The CDR3 sequence: CASSPSLGQGGEAEAFF. The CDR3 bases are TGTGCCAGCTCACCCAGTTTGGGACAGGGAGGAGAGGCTGAAGCTTTCTTT.

The chain couples TRBV27 to TRBJ1-5; unclear D gene. This CDR3 has 15 residues. Per the germline V gene, CDR1 is MNHEY and CDR2 is SMNVEV (reference sequence). Trimming stripped 2 bases from V and 2 bases from J, with 10 bases between. The DNA of the CDR3 is TGTGCCAGCAGTTTAAACCGACCGGGCAATCAGCCCCAGCATTTT. Its protein product is CASSLNRPGNQPQHF.

In this sample, this clonotype turned up many times. The chain employs TRBV6-2 or TRBV6-3 and TRBJ1-1; no reliable D call. Germline V gene sequence: CDR1 MNHEY, CDR2 SVGEGT. Trimming took 9 bases from V and 1 from J, leaving 9 bases between them. CDR3 size: 12 residues. The CDR3 DNA reads TGTGCCAGTCAGGAGTCGAACACTGAAGCTTTCTTT. Protein product: CASQESNTEAFF.

This clonotype has a handful of counts. The chain is built from TRBV28 and TRBJ2-7, with 8 bases that match TRBD1. CDR1 is MDHEN, CDR2 SYDVKM, per germline. Trimming took 5 bases from V and 6 from J; bases not matched to a gene: 12. CDR3 size: 15 residues. Here the CDR3 DNA reads TGTGCCAGCAGTCCTCAGGACAGGGACTTGGGCGAGCAGTACTTC. This encodes CASSPQDRDLGEQYF.

This clonotype was detected ten times or more. The chain combines TRBV24-1 with TRBJ2-1, with 11 bases matching TRBD2. The junction had 1 base not matched to a gene; V was cut back by 3 bases and J by 1 base. The CDR3 contains 16 residues. The germline V gene has CDR1 KGHDR and CDR2 SFDVKD. The CDR3 loop reads CATSDPSGRSYNEQFF. The CDR3 nucleotides read TGTGCCACCAGTGATCCTAGCGGGAGGTCCTACAATGAGCAGTTCTTC.

The CDR3 DNA reads as TGTGCCAGCTCACGCGGACTGATGAACACTGAAGCTTTCTTT. This translates into CASSRGLMNTEAFF. The gene calls are TRBV18 and TRBJ1-1; D is uncertain. Trimming left V 4 bases short and J 0 bases short, with 9 bases between. Germline CDR1 is KGHSH and CDR2 is LQKENI. The CDR3 is 14 residues long.

This rearrangement joins TRBV27 to TRBJ2-2; no definite D call. The CDR3 spans 17 residues. Deletions cut 3 bases from V and 0 bases from J, with 14 bases between. Germline V CDR1 and CDR2: MNHEY, SMNVEV (reference sequence). DNA of the CDR3: TGTGCCAGCAGTTTCAGACCGGGCCGAGCGAACACCGGGGAGCTGTTTTTT. As protein: CASSFRPGRANTGELFF.

This clonotype has ten or more counts. V gene TRBV29-1 combines with J gene TRBJ1-1, with a tentative D call TRBD1 (5 bases). Germline CDR1 reads SQVTM; CDR2 reads ANQGSEA. The V end lost 4 bases, the J end lost 1 base, and 16 bases lay between the germline ends. The CDR3 runs 15 residues. CDR3 region: CSVVRGPSANTEAFF. Here the CDR3 DNA reads TGCAGCGTTGTACGGGGCCCAAGCGCGAACACTGAAGCTTTCTTT.

This clonotype was detected many times. The CDR3 sequence is CSGRDGSSYEQYF. CDR3 nucleotide sequence: TGCAGCGGCAGGGACGGAAGCTCCTACGAGCAGTACTTC. The chain employs TRBV29-1 and TRBJ2-7, with D tentatively TRBD1 or TRBD2 (5 bases each). The germline V gene has CDR1 SQVTM and CDR2 ANQGSEA. This CDR3 region has 13 residues. With 7 bases removed from V and 0 bases from J, the gap between germline ends came to 13 bases.

This clonotype was recorded at least ten times. The chain combines TRBV29-1 with TRBJ2-7, with 7 nucleotides matching TRBD2. Germline lookup yields CDR1 SQVTM and CDR2 ANQGSEA. The CDR3 consists of 12 residues. Unmatched junction bases numbered 6, after V lost 8 bases and J lost 2 bases. CDR3 in DNA: TGCAGCCCCAGCGGGATTACCTACGAGCAGTACTTC. Residues: CSPSGITYEQYF.

In this sample, this clonotype turned up many times. The chain uses TRBV3-1 and TRBJ1-5; D call uncertain. The CDR3 totals 16 residues. Per germline, CDR1 LGHDT and CDR2 YNNKEL (reference sequence). The V gene lost 0 bases and the J gene lost 0 bases, with 9 bases spanning the gap. CDR3 residues: CASSQDPVYSNQPQHF. The CDR3 nucleotides are TGTGCCAGCAGCCAAGATCCCGTTTATAGCAATCAGCCCCAGCATTTT.

The chain is built from TRBV7-8 and TRBJ2-7; a weak D match, TRBD1 (5 bases). V gave up 5 bases and J gave up 6 bases, with 17 bases separating them. This CDR3 comprises 14 residues. Germline values: CDR1 SGHVS, CDR2 FQNEAQ. CDR3 amino acids: CASSLQGIAREQYF. The CDR3 coding sequence is TGTGCCAGCAGCCTTCAGGGTATAGCACGCGAGCAGTACTTC.

In this sample, this clonotype turned up many times. The CDR3: CASSSNRDRNQPQHF. The DNA of the CDR3 is TGTGCCAGCAGTTCGAACCGGGACAGAAATCAGCCCCAGCATTTT. The chain couples TRBV6-2 or TRBV6-3 to TRBJ1-5; 7 nucleotides align to TRBD1. The CDR3 covers 15 residues. CDR1 is MNHEY, CDR2 SVGEGT, per germline. Trimming removed 4 bases from V and 4 bases from J; junction bases left unmatched: 7.

CDR3 sequence (DNA): TGTGCCAGCAGGTCCTGGGAGACCCAGTACTTC. Translated: CASRSWETQYF. The chain is built from TRBV2 and TRBJ2-5; D gene unclear. Germline V gene data show CDR1 as SNHLY and CDR2 as FYNNEI. The CDR3 is made up of 11 amino acids. V gave up 6 bases and J gave up 5 bases, with 7 bases separating them.

This clonotype has just a few counts. The V and J genes are TRBV3-1 and TRBJ1-6, with D uncertain. CDR3 length equals 13 residues. V lost 2 bases and J 8 bases, leaving 7 bases between the germline ends. Germline V CDR1 and CDR2: LGHDT, YNNKEL (reference sequence). In nucleotides, the CDR3 is TGTGCCAGCAGCCAAATTCGAGATTCACCCCTCCACTTT. Protein product: CASSQIRDSPLHF.